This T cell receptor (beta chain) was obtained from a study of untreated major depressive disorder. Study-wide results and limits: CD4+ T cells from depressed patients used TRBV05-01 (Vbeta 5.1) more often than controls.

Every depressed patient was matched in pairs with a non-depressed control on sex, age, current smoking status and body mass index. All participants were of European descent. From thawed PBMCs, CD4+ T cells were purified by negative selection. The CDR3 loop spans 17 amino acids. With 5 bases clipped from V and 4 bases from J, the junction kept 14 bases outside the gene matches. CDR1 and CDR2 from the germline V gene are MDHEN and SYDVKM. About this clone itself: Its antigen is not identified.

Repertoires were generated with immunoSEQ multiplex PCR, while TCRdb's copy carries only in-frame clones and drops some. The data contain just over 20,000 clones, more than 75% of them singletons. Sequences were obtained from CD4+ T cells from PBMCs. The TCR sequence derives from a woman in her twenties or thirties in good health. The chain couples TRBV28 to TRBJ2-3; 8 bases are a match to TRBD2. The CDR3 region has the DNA TGTGCCAGCAGTCCTATATCGCCGACTAGCGTCCCAGATACGCAGTATTTT. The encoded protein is CASSPISPTSVPDTQYF.